This T cell receptor beta chain was captured by sequencing in a study of OX40 agonist ivuxolimab in advanced cancers. Method: immunoSEQ multiplex PCR; TCRdb's copy keeps in-frame clones and lacks some. This sample has tens of thousands of clones, with about 90% found just once. CDR3 length equals 16 residues. Germline assignment: CDR1 SGDLS and CDR2 YYNGEE. V lost 3 bases and J lost 3, with 17 bases in between. The chain links TRBV9 to TRBJ2-3, with a possible D match to TRBD2 (6 bases). The sequence was collected from an adult with an advanced solid tumor such as melanoma, head and neck, liver or kidney cancer. The specimen was CD4+ or CD8+ T cells sorted from blood, collected in a trial of the OX40 agonist ivuxolimab. The chain's CDR3 is CASSGASRGITDTQYF. Written as DNA, the CDR3 is TGTGCCAGCAGCGGGGCTTCTCGCGGGATAACAGATACGCAGTATTTT.